The clone carrying this T cell receptor beta chain was seen a few times. The method was immunoSEQ multiplex PCR; TCRdb's version includes in-frame clones alone and lacks a portion of them. The sample has 60,000 to 95,000 clones, over 80% seen once. Germline V gives CDR1 SGDLS, CDR2 YYNGEE. The CDR3 sequence is 12 residues long. V lost 0 bases and J 8 bases, leaving 5 bases between the germline ends. This entry is derived from a study of blood T cell repertoires in COVID-19. The sequence came from a woman in her 50s with acute or convalescent COVID-19. The chain carries TRBV9 and TRBJ2-2; D unresolved. Sequencing used peripheral blood. In DNA, the CDR3 is TGTGCCAGCAGCGTAGACGAGGGGGAGCTGTTTTTT. This translates into CASSVDEGELFF.